A single sample is the source of the 10 T cell receptor beta chains below, sequenced in a study of blood T cell repertoires in COVID-19. The protocol was immunoSEQ multiplex PCR, while the TCRdb copy is restricted to in-frame clones and leaves out a portion. This sample has over 40,000 clones, with roughly 80% found just once. Sequenced: peripheral blood. The receptor set was obtained from a woman aged 55 to 70 with acute or convalescent COVID-19.

The chain combines TRBV27 with TRBJ1-1; 9 bases align to TRBD1. Germline loops: CDR1 MNHEY, CDR2 SMNVEV (reference sequence). The length of the CDR3 is 18 residues. The trim removed 2 bases at V and 5 bases at J, leaving 15 bases unmatched. The CDR3 region is CASSLTIRHRGPRTEAFF. CDR3 DNA sequence: TGTGCCAGCAGTTTAACTATTCGGCACAGGGGGCCGAGGACTGAAGCTTTCTTT.

The rearrangement links TRBV5-6 to TRBJ2-5, with D possibly being TRBD2 (5 bases). Germline loops: CDR1 SGHDT, CDR2 YYEEEE. V was pared by 3 bases and J by 3 bases, with 15 bases between. This CDR3 comprises 15 residues. The CDR3 reads CASSSIGMVEETQYF. The CDR3 nucleotides read TGTGCCAGCAGCTCCATCGGGATGGTGGAAGAGACCCAGTACTTC.

The chain has TRBV10-1 and TRBJ2-5; 8 bases map to TRBD1. Germline CDR1 reads WNHNN; CDR2 reads SYGVQD (reference sequence). J was trimmed by 6 bases and V by 5 bases; bases with no gene match: 5. The CDR3 is 13 residues long. CDR3 residues: CASSRQGMKTQYF. The CDR3 DNA reads TGCGCCAGCAGTAGACAGGGGATGAAGACCCAGTACTTC.

The chain links TRBV20-1 to TRBJ2-7; unclear D gene. There are 12 residues in the CDR3. V was shortened by 3 bases and J by 3 bases, with 9 bases between the two germline ends. CDR1 is DFQATT, CDR2 SNEGSKA, per germline (reference sequence). The CDR3 region has the DNA TGCAGTGCTAGTTGGGCAGGCTACGAGCAGTACTTC. Translation: CSASWAGYEQYF.

The chain uses TRBV9 and TRBJ2-7; 7 nucleotides agree with TRBD1. The trim removed 3 bases at V and 2 bases at J, leaving 8 bases unmatched. The CDR3 length is 15 residues. CDR1 is SGDLS and CDR2 is YYNGEE in the germline V gene. The CDR3: CASSEEGTAPYEQYF. In DNA, the CDR3 is TGTGCCAGCAGCGAGGAAGGGACAGCTCCCTACGAGCAGTACTTC.

This clone was counted a single time. The CDR3 sequence: CASSFLQSNTGELFF. As DNA, the CDR3 is TGTGCCAGCAGCTTCCTTCAGTCAAACACCGGGGAGCTGTTTTTT. The chain recombines TRBV5-8 with TRBJ2-2; D is unclear. V gave up 2 bases and J gave up 2 bases, with 10 bases separating them. The CDR3 extends over 15 amino acids. CDR1 and CDR2 from the germline V gene are SGHTS and YDEGEE.

The chain carries TRBV11-2 and TRBJ2-7; TRBD2 aligns across 8 bases. Germline CDR1 and CDR2: SGHAT and FQNNGV. Germline trimming cut 6 bases from V and 5 bases from J; bases unmatched to any gene: 15. The CDR3 is 16 residues long. The CDR3 reads CASSVPGGVYVHEQYF. The CDR3 coding sequence is TGTGCCAGCAGTGTACCCGGGGGGGTTTACGTCCACGAGCAGTACTTC.

The genes are TRBV2 and TRBJ1-5; 7 nucleotides agree with TRBD1. J was trimmed by 1 base and V by 6 bases; bases with no gene match: 6. Germline CDR1 SNHLY, CDR2 FYNNEI. The CDR3 runs to 15 residues. The CDR3 loop reads CASRHDRASNQPQHF. Here the CDR3 DNA reads TGTGCCAGCAGGCACGACAGGGCGAGCAATCAGCCCCAGCATTTT. The entire variable domain, with the rest obtained from reference TRBV2 and TRBJ1-5, is as follows: EPEVTQTPSHQVTQMGQEVILRCVPISNHLYFYWYRQILGQKVEFLVSFYNNEISEKSEIFDDQFSVERPDGSNFTLKIRSTKLEDSAMYFCASRHDRASNQPQHFGDGTRLSIL.

J is TRBJ2-3 and V is TRBV19, with TRBD2 matching 9 bases. The germline gives CDR1 LNHDA, CDR2 SQIVND (reference sequence). The ends lost 5 bases at V and 5 bases at J; junction bases unmatched: 14. This CDR3 contains 17 residues. The CDR3 region is CASSVKISGLAGDTQYF. The DNA for the CDR3 is TGTGCCAGTAGTGTGAAAATATCGGGACTAGCTGGAGATACGCAGTATTTT.

The J gene is TRBJ2-7, the V gene TRBV10-3; 7 bases fit TRBD2. This CDR3 contains 15 residues. Germline V CDR1 and CDR2: ENHRY, SYGVKD. After removal of 6 bases from V and 5 bases from J, the junction contained 13 bases not matched to a gene. The CDR3 here is CAISPRGGRVDEQYF. Here the CDR3 DNA reads TGTGCCATCAGCCCGAGGGGCGGGAGAGTGGACGAGCAGTACTTC.